A selection of T cell receptor beta chains follows, all from one sample in a study of blood T cell repertoires in COVID-19. Produced via immunoSEQ multiplex PCR; TCRdb's table is partial and in-frame only. The sample records some 500,000 clones, approximately 87% being singletons. The sequenced sample was PBMCs or T cells enriched from blood (not recorded which). These receptors were taken from a woman between 40 and 55 years old who had recovered from COVID-19. The CDR3 runs from the conserved cysteine through the conserved F or W. Each record gives: J gene, D gene, clone size, V gene, CDR3 protein, CDR3 DNA. A D gene is named only where the DNA matches it firmly. Not every row has a clone size; where given, it reads once, few, many or a size class.

>TRBJ1-3|TRBD1|few|TRBV19
CASRDRRGNSGNTIYF
TGTGCCAGTAGGGACCGCAGGGGGAACTCCGGAAACACCATATATTTT
>TRBJ2-1|NA|NA|TRBV29-1
CSVETGSYNEQFF
TGCAGCGTTGAGACAGGCTCCTACAATGAGCAGTTCTTC
>TRBJ1-2|TRBD1|NA|TRBV6-1
CASSETRGSVYGYTF
TGTGCCAGCAGTGAAACCAGGGGGTCCGTGTATGGCTACACCTTC
>TRBJ1-2|NA|NA|TRBV5-4
CASRQSRGMGYGYTF
TGTGCCAGCAGGCAAAGCAGGGGAATGGGATATGGCTACACCTTC
>TRBJ2-1|NA|NA|TRBV7-6
CASSLGATGNEQFF
TGTGCCAGCAGCTTAGGGGCTACCGGAAATGAGCAGTTCTTC
>TRBJ2-2|NA|NA|TRBV5-1
CASSLGGTGELFF
TGCGCCAGCAGCTTGGGCGGCACCGGGGAGCTGTTTTTT
>TRBJ2-1|TRBD2|once|TRBV14
CASSQAGAGASYNEQFF
TGTGCCAGCAGCCAAGCTGGGGCGGGAGCTTCATATAATGAGCAGTTCTTC
>TRBJ1-1|TRBD1|NA|TRBV10-2
CASSGWDRGMNTEAFF
TGCGCCAGCAGTGGATGGGACAGGGGAATGAACACTGAAGCTTTCTTT
>TRBJ2-3|TRBD2|once|TRBV19
CASSMGGRSPDTQYF
TGTGCCAGTAGTATGGGCGGGAGGAGCCCAGATACGCAGTATTTT
>TRBJ1-5|NA|once|TRBV5-1
CASSLLPLYSNQPQHF
TGCGCCAGCAGCTTGCTGCCACTTTATAGCAATCAGCCCCAGCATTTT
>TRBJ2-7|NA|NA|TRBV4-3
CASSQVVGAPYEQYF
TGCGCCAGCAGCCAAGTAGTGGGAGCCCCCTACGAGCAGTACTTC
>TRBJ1-5|NA|once|TRBV7-6
CASSLYQGGIEPQHF
TGTGCCAGCAGCTTATATCAAGGGGGTATTGAGCCCCAGCATTTT
>TRBJ1-2|NA|NA|TRBV29-1
CSVVEGEITNYGYTF
TGCAGCGTTGTCGAGGGGGAAATCACTAACTATGGCTACACCTTC
>TRBJ2-3|TRBD1|NA|TRBV29-1
CSVESQRQGLKGTQYF
TGCAGCGTTGAATCACAGCGACAGGGCCTAAAGGGTACGCAGTATTTT
>TRBJ2-7|TRBD2|NA|TRBV7-9
CASSPRPGLADSYEQYF
TGTGCCAGCAGCCCAAGACCGGGACTAGCGGACTCCTACGAGCAGTACTTC
>TRBJ2-3|NA|NA|TRBV5-1
CASSLFADTQYF
TGCGCCAGCAGCTTGTTCGCAGATACGCAGTATTTT